What follows are 6 T cell receptor beta chains derived from one specimen sequenced in a study of beta chain features in type 1 diabetes. Study-wide results and limits: TCRB CDR3 length was moderately but significantly reduced in all four CD4+ subsets of Type 1 diabetes patients.

Antigens for these TCRs are unknown. The authors reverse transcribed all of the isolated RNA, so sequencing captured expressed TCRB transcripts. The table came from immunoSEQ multiplex PCR; TCRdb's copy has only in-frame clones and leaves some out. The table lists some 70,000 clones, approximately 50% of them singletons, with roughly 0.65% in the top ten. Material: central memory CD4+ T cells from blood. The receptors stem from a man aged 25 to 45 with type 1 diabetes.

V usage is TRBV10-3 and J usage is TRBJ2-5; 10 nucleotides match TRBD2. V was pared by 4 bases and J by 5 bases, with 16 bases of the junction left unmatched. This CDR3 region has 18 residues. The V gene's germline CDR1 is ENHRY and CDR2 SYGVKD. The CDR3 nucleotides read TGTGCCATCAGTGTCGGTGCTAGCGGGAGCAGACTGGGGGAGACCCAGTACTTC. Protein: CAISVGASGSRLGETQYF.

This chain joins TRBV30 and TRBJ1-3; TRBD1 matches at 7 bases. Per germline, CDR1 GTSNPN and CDR2 SVGIG (reference sequence). The CDR3 sequence is 12 residues long. With V trimmed by 0 bases and J by 16 bases, 9 bases remained unmatched. The CDR3 sequence is CAWSVGGGVGYF. CDR3 DNA: TGTGCCTGGAGTGTAGGAGGGGGCGTTGGGTATTTT.

The chain links TRBV6-5 to TRBJ2-1, with no clear D. CDR3 size: 11 residues. Germline V CDR1 and CDR2: MNHEY, SVGAGI. The V end lost 4 bases, the J end lost 14 bases, and 12 bases lay between the germline ends. CDR3 amino acids: CASSCVRFKFF. The CDR3 DNA reads TGTGCCAGCAGTTGCGTGCGCTTTAAGTTCTTC.

The rearrangement joins TRBV5-8 to TRBJ1-6; D not resolved. V dropped 0 bases and J dropped 4 bases, with 5 bases sitting between them. Germline V gives CDR1 SGHTS, CDR2 YDEGEE. This CDR3 contains 14 residues. This CDR3 reads CASSLGQYNSPLHF. CDR3 DNA sequence: TGTGCCAGCAGCTTGGGACAATATAATTCACCCCTCCACTTT.

V and J are TRBV5-6 and TRBJ2-7; a weak D match, TRBD2 (6 bases). This CDR3 has 15 amino acids. V shed 3 bases and J shed 1 base, with 14 bases lying between them. Germline V gene lookup returns CDR1 SGHDT and CDR2 YYEEEE. CDR3 DNA: TGTGCCAGCAGCTCCCTGGGCGGGAAATCCTACGAGCAGTACTTC. It encodes CASSSLGGKSYEQYF.

In its sample, this clone was seen a few times. At the DNA level, this CDR3 is encoded by other sequences in the same sample as well. The chain is built from TRBV6-1 and TRBJ2-1; 12 nucleotides line up with TRBD2. CDR1 is MNHNS and CDR2 is SASEGT in the germline V gene. J lost 7 bases, V lost 0 bases, and 4 bases had no gene match. The CDR3 is made up of 16 amino acids. CDR3 residues: CASSEARTSGKNEQFF. CDR3 coding DNA: TGTGCCAGCAGTGAAGCCCGGACTAGCGGGAAAAATGAGCAGTTCTTC.